This is a list of T cell receptor beta chains from one sample in a study of early T cells in non-severe SARS-CoV-2 infection. Each CDR3 protein gets one entry after TCRdb re-called the 5' RACE reads with MiXCR. The sample yields approximately 120,000 distinct CDR3 sequences, about 16% seen once. Material for sequencing was whole blood. The source of these receptors is an adult who was a healthcare worker with PCR-confirmed SARS-CoV-2 infection or an uninfected control (not recorded which). The CDR3 runs from the conserved cysteine through the conserved F or W. D genes are given only for firm matches. Size is omitted from some rows. Given values are once, few, many or a class for expanded clones.

d_gene	v_gene	j_gene	abundance	CDR3nt	CDR3aa
TRBD2	TRBV5-1	TRBJ2-5	-	TGCGCCAGCAGCTTGGGTGCCGGGACTAGCGGGGAAGAGACCCAGTACTTC	CASSLGAGTSGEETQYF
TRBD1	TRBV7-6	TRBJ2-1	many	TGTGCCAGCAGCGGCCGCAGGGGGCTCTACAATGAGCAGTTCTTC	CASSGRRGLYNEQFF
-	TRBV3-1	TRBJ1-3	few	TGTGCCAGCAGCCTGGGCCTAACTGGAAACACCATATATTTT	CASSLGLTGNTIYF
-	TRBV4-1	TRBJ2-7	-	TGCGCCAGCAGCCAAGTTGGGGCCTACGAGCAGTACTTC	CASSQVGAYEQYF
-	TRBV4-1	TRBJ2-5	few	TGCGCCAGCAGCCAAGTTTCTAGCGCGACCCAAGAGACCCAGTACTTC	CASSQVSSATQETQYF
-	TRBV18	TRBJ2-7	few	TGTGCCAGCTCATACGGGCCCTCCTACGAGCAGTACTTC	CASSYGPSYEQYF
-	TRBV20-1	TRBJ2-3	-	TGCAGTGCTAGAGTTAGGACTCGTACGCAGTATTTT	CSARVRTRTQYF
TRBD2	TRBV6-2/TRBV6-3	TRBJ2-3	few	TGTGCCAGCACCCCCGGGACTAGCGGGGGCACAGATACGCAGTATTTT	CASTPGTSGGTDTQYF
TRBD2	TRBV5-4	TRBJ2-3	many	TGTGCCAGCAGCTTGGACGCTAGCGGGACCGGGGGTACGCAGTATTTT	CASSLDASGTGGTQYF
-	TRBV19	TRBJ2-1	-	TGTGCCAGTAGTATCTCTGGGTACAATGAGCAGTTCTTC	CASSISGYNEQFF
TRBD1	TRBV12-3/TRBV12-4	TRBJ1-3	few	TGTGCCAGCAGACAGGGGGAGACTGGAAACACCATATATTTT	CASRQGETGNTIYF
TRBD1	TRBV7-2	TRBJ2-7	many	TGTGCCAGCAGCTTAGGGACAGGGACGGGATACGAGCAGTACTTC	CASSLGTGTGYEQYF
TRBD1	TRBV24-1	TRBJ1-2	few	TGTGCCACCAGCGATTCAACCGGGACAGGGGTTGACTACACCTTC	CATSDSTGTGVDYTF
-	TRBV29-1	TRBJ1-6	few	TGCAGCGTAGGTCTGATAAGCTCCTATAATTCACCCCTCCACTTT	CSVGLISSYNSPLHF
-	TRBV4-2	TRBJ1-4	-	TGTGCCAGCAGCCTTCAAGTTGGGAGATCCGAAAAACTGTTTTTT	CASSLQVGRSEKLFF
TRBD1	TRBV20-1	TRBJ1-4	few	TGCAGTGCATCAGCAGGGGGCTATAGTGAAAAACTGTTTTTT	CSASAGGYSEKLFF
-	TRBV2	TRBJ1-2	-	TGTGCCAGCAGTGAAGACCTTAACTATGGCTACACCTTC	CASSEDLNYGYTF
TRBD1	TRBV7-9	TRBJ1-1	once	TGTGCCAGCAGCGCCGGACAGGGAGGAGGCACTGAAGCTTTCTTT	CASSAGQGGGTEAFF
-	TRBV6-1	TRBJ1-1	-	TGTGCCAGCAGCCCGAGACCGGGCGGTGAAGCTTTCTTT	CASSPRPGGEAFF
-	TRBV7-9	TRBJ1-4	-	TGTGCCAGCAGCTCAAGAGCTGAAAAACTGTTTTTT	CASSSRAEKLFF
-	TRBV6-1	TRBJ1-1	-	TGTGCCAGCAGAGCCTGGGTTAAGTCGAGCACTGAAGCTTTCTTT	CASRAWVKSSTEAFF
-	TRBV20-1	TRBJ1-1	few	TGCAGTGCTAGGGGCATTCGGGGGACGAACACTGAAGCTTTCTTT	CSARGIRGTNTEAFF